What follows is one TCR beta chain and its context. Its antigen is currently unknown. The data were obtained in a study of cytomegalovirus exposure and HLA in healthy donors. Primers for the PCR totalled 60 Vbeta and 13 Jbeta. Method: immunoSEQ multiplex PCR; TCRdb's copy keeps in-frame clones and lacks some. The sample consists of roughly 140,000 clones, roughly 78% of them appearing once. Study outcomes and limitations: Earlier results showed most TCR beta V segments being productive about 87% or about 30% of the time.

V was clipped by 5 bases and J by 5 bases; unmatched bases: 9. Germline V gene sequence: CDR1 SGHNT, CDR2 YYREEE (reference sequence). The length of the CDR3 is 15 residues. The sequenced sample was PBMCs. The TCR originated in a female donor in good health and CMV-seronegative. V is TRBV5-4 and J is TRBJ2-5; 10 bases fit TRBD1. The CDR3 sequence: CASRSLTGGMETQYF. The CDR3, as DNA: TGTGCCAGCAGATCTTTGACAGGGGGCATGGAGACCCAGTACTTC.